The next 30 T cell receptor beta chains were all read from a single sample in a study of blood T cell repertoires in COVID-19 (dated by TCRdb to 2020 to 2022). The receptor library was made with the immunoSEQ multiplex PCR assay. Entries here come from immuneACCESS through TCRdb and include only in-frame sequences with V and J called. Some clones fail to appear in such tables; in the studies checked, an unresolved V gene covers under half of the shortfall, and the cause of the remainder is unknown. The sample data list about 280,000 clones, and around nine tenths of these were observed just once. The top ten constitute roughly 2% of the sample. The sequenced sample consisted of PBMCs or T cells enriched from blood (not recorded which). Receptors were obtained from a woman in her sixties in a cohort exposed to, infected with or recovered from COVID-19 (not recorded which).

The chain couples TRBV5-1 to TRBJ2-1, with D possibly TRBD1 on 6 matching bases. Trimming stripped 3 bases from V and 3 bases from J, with 10 bases between. Per the germline V gene, CDR1 is SGHRS and CDR2 is YFSETQ. The CDR3 contains 14 residues. CDR3 DNA sequence: TGCGCCAGCAGCTCCACAGGGCTCTACAATGAGCAGTTCTTC. Encoded protein: CASSSTGLYNEQFF.

The chain recombines TRBV19 with TRBJ1-2, with 8 positions matching TRBD1. The germline V gene has CDR1 LNHDA and CDR2 SQIVND (reference sequence). J was trimmed by 4 bases and V by 3 bases; bases with no gene match: 7. This CDR3 region has 15 residues. The CDR3 is CASSMPQGASYGYTF. Written as DNA, the CDR3 is TGTGCCAGTAGTATGCCTCAGGGGGCGAGCTATGGCTACACCTTC.

This clone was detected once. The V and J genes are TRBV5-1 and TRBJ2-1; no clear D. Germline assignment: CDR1 SGHRS and CDR2 YFSETQ. Trimming removed 0 bases at V and 8 bases at J, with 12 bases between. This CDR3 has 14 amino acids. CDR3 sequence (DNA): TGCGCCAGCAGCTTGGTAACCCCGACACATGAGCAGTTCTTC. It translates to CASSLVTPTHEQFF. Full variable domain (outside the CDR3, taken from reference TRBV5-1 and TRBJ2-1): KAGVTQTPRYLIKTRGQQVTLSCSPISGHRSVSWYQQTPGQGLQFLFEYFSETQRNKGNFPGRFSGRQFSNSRSEMNVSTLELGDSALYLCASSLVTPTHEQFFGPGTRLTVL.

The J gene is TRBJ2-7, the V gene TRBV7-6; TRBD2 is a possible D gene (5 bases). Trimming removed 5 bases from V and 2 bases from J, with 16 bases in between. CDR1 is SGHVS, CDR2 FNYEAQ, per germline. There are 15 residues in the CDR3. Here the CDR3 reads CASSPGNGPTYEQYF. In DNA, the CDR3 is TGTGCCAGCAGCCCGGGGAATGGCCCCACCTACGAGCAGTACTTC.

The V call is TRBV7-9, the J call TRBJ2-7, with no clear D. Trimming shortened V by 6 bases and J by 4 bases, and 22 bases separated the two germline ends. Germline V CDR1 and CDR2: SEHNR, FQNEAQ (reference sequence). The CDR3 is 16 amino acids. The CDR3 sequence is CASSYLLLGSRYEQYF. The DNA for the CDR3 is TGTGCCAGCAGTTACCTTTTGCTAGGTAGTCGGTACGAGCAGTACTTC.

The gene calls are TRBV19 and TRBJ2-1; weak D call: TRBD2 (6 bases). The CDR3 has 13 residues. V was cut by 0 bases and J by 12 bases, with 12 bases left in between. Germline V gene data show CDR1 as LNHDA and CDR2 as SQIVND (reference sequence). CDR3 in amino acids: CASSIDGEDTQFF. For the CDR3, the DNA is TGTGCCAGTAGTATAGATGGGGAGGATACGCAGTTCTTC.

This chain links TRBV3-1 (or the pseudogene TRBV3-2) with TRBJ1-1, with TRBD1 matching over 9 bases. Germline assignment: CDR1 LGHDT and CDR2 YNNKEL (reference sequence). The CDR3 runs to 13 residues. The trim removed 6 bases at V and 5 bases at J, leaving 4 bases unmatched. This chain's CDR3 is CASRQGAGTEAFF. DNA for the CDR3: TGTGCCAGCAGACAGGGGGCAGGGACTGAAGCTTTCTTT.

This clone was detected only a few times. The rearrangement uses TRBV18 and TRBJ1-5, with a possible D match to TRBD1 (5 bases). Germline values: CDR1 KGHSH, CDR2 LQKENI. Trimming shortened V by 1 base and J by 0 bases, and 7 bases separated the two germline ends. This CDR3 region has 15 residues. CDR3 loop: CASSPLGGSNQPQHF. The DNA for the CDR3 is TGTGCCAGCTCACCACTGGGGGGTAGCAATCAGCCCCAGCATTTT.

The J gene is TRBJ2-3, the V gene TRBV9, with a possible D match to TRBD2 (6 bases). The V and J ends lost 0 bases and 6 bases respectively, with 11 bases between them. Germline V gene sequence: CDR1 SGDLS, CDR2 YYNGEE. CDR3 length: 14 amino acids. CDR3 in amino acids: CASSVAGEEDTQYF. For the CDR3, the DNA is TGTGCCAGCAGCGTAGCGGGAGAGGAGGATACGCAGTATTTT.

The gene calls are TRBV12-3 or TRBV12-4 and TRBJ1-5; 7 nucleotides match TRBD1. The length of the CDR3 is 13 residues. Trimming took 6 bases from V and 4 from J; bases not matched to a gene: 3. DNA of the CDR3: TGTGCCAGCAGGGGGACAGAGAATCAGCCCCAGCATTTT. Encoded protein: CASRGTENQPQHF.

This sequence joins TRBV6-5 and TRBJ2-1; 7 bases align to TRBD1. Germline CDR1 reads MNHEY; CDR2 reads SVGAGI. Unmatched junction bases numbered 6, after V lost 6 bases and J lost 7 bases. The CDR3 loop spans 13 amino acids. The CDR3 sequence is CASSGTVKNEQFF. The CDR3 nucleotides are TGTGCCAGCAGCGGGACAGTAAAGAATGAGCAGTTCTTC.

The rearrangement joins TRBV21-1 to TRBJ2-7; the D call of TRBD1 is as the table states it, not checked on the DNA. TRBV21-1 is listed as a pseudogene. The CDR3 contains 17 residues. CDR3 residues: CASSKPSGQGSSYEQYF. The CDR3 DNA is TGTGCCAGCAGCAAACCCTCGGGACAGGGGAGCTCCTACGAGCAGTACTTC.

The CDR3 coding sequence is TGCAGCGCCCGGGACAGCAACTATGGCTACACCTTC. Encoded protein: CSARDSNYGYTF. This sequence joins TRBV29-1 and TRBJ1-2, with 7 bases lining up with TRBD1. The CDR3 contains 12 residues. Germline trimming cut 7 bases from V and 2 bases from J; bases unmatched to any gene: 4. The germline V gene has CDR1 SQVTM and CDR2 ANQGSEA.

CDR3 in DNA: TGCGCCAGCAGCTCGGGAGGACTAGCCGGTGAGCAGTTCTTC. Its protein product is CASSSGGLAGEQFF. This chain links TRBV5-1 with TRBJ2-1, with 8 bases aligning to TRBD2. J was trimmed by 9 bases and V by 3 bases; bases with no gene match: 8. The CDR3 is made up of 14 amino acids. In germline, CDR1 is SGHRS, CDR2 YFSETQ.

The J gene is TRBJ2-5, the V gene TRBV7-6; 7 bases line up with TRBD2. CDR1 and CDR2 (germline): SGHVS, FNYEAQ. V lost 8 bases to trimming and J lost 2 bases; unmatched junction nucleotides: 5. The CDR3 spans 13 residues. CDR3 nucleotide sequence: TGTGCCAGCGGACTAGGGAGACAAGAGACCCAGTACTTC. It specifies CASGLGRQETQYF. Full variable domain (missing parts from reference TRBV7-6 and TRBJ2-5): GAGVSQSPRYKVTKRGQDVALRCDPISGHVSLYWYRQALGQGPEFLTYFNYEAQQDKSGLPNDRFSAERPEGSISTLTIQRTEQRDSAMYRCASGLGRQETQYFGPGTRLLVL.

The chain couples TRBV5-1 to TRBJ1-3; D might be TRBD1 (5 bases). The ends were cut back, 0 bases at V and 4 bases at J, with 17 bases in the middle. This CDR3 is 17 amino acids long. From germline, CDR1 is SGHRS and CDR2 YFSETQ. This chain's CDR3 is CASSLAGGSFYGNTIYF. In DNA, the CDR3 is TGCGCCAGCAGCTTGGCCGGGGGTAGCTTTTACGGAAACACCATATATTTT.

The V call is TRBV12-5, the J call TRBJ1-1, with D tentatively TRBD1 (6 bases). The V end lost 0 bases, the J end lost 0 bases, and 20 bases lay between the germline ends. This CDR3 is built from 19 residues. Germline V gene sequence: CDR1 LGHNT, CDR2 FRNRAP. CDR3 DNA: TGTGCTAGTGGTTTGGTAATCATGGACAGTTTACCCATGAACACTGAAGCTTTCTTT. Residues: CASGLVIMDSLPMNTEAFF.

V and J are TRBV5-6 and TRBJ1-4; 7 bases line up with TRBD1. The CDR3 consists of 15 residues. Germline CDR1 SGHDT, CDR2 YYEEEE. V lost 4 bases, J lost 0 bases, and 3 bases stayed unmatched. The CDR3 coding sequence is TGTGCCAGCAGCCTGGGACAGACAACTAATGAAAAACTGTTTTTT. It codes for CASSLGQTTNEKLFF.

V usage is TRBV5-6 and J usage is TRBJ2-7; tentatively, D is TRBD2 (6 bases). This CDR3 spans 16 amino acids. CDR1 SGHDT and CDR2 YYEEEE come from the germline V gene. V lost 1 base and J lost 2, with 16 bases in between. The CDR3 protein is CASSLRLGGNPYEQYF. For the CDR3, the DNA is TGTGCCAGCAGCTTGCGGTTAGGAGGGAACCCCTACGAGCAGTACTTC.

The chain recombines TRBV5-6 with TRBJ1-5; D is unresolved. Trimming left V 1 base short and J 3 bases short, with 11 bases between. Germline values: CDR1 SGHDT, CDR2 YYEEEE. The CDR3 is made up of 15 amino acids. The CDR3: CASSLRSTANQPQHF. As DNA, the CDR3 is TGTGCCAGCAGCTTGAGGAGTACCGCCAATCAGCCCCAGCATTTT.

The rearrangement links TRBV7-3 to TRBJ2-3, with a weak D call TRBD1 (5 bases). V lost 5 bases and J lost 0, with 12 bases in between. This CDR3 comprises 15 residues. Germline V gives CDR1 SGHTA, CDR2 FQGTGA. The CDR3 protein is CASSQGITSTDTQYF. CDR3 nucleotide sequence: TGTGCCAGCAGCCAGGGTATCACTAGCACAGATACGCAGTATTTT.

Concerning this clone itself: Other DNA variants within this sample encode the same CDR3. The CDR3 region has the DNA TGTGCCAGCAGTGTTGCGGGGAGAGGCGATGAGCAGTTCTTC. Its protein product is CASSVAGRGDEQFF. The chain couples TRBV6-4 to TRBJ2-1; a weak D match, TRBD2 (6 bases). CDR3 length equals 14 residues. Germline CDR1 reads MRHNA; CDR2 reads SNTAGT. The V gene lost 4 bases and the J gene lost 8 bases, with 15 bases spanning the gap.

The chain carries TRBV10-3 and TRBJ2-2, with 13 bases that match TRBD2. V shed 6 bases and J 1 base; nucleotides not matched to a gene: 5. The CDR3 has 17 residues. CDR1 and CDR2 from the germline V gene are ENHRY and SYGVKD. The CDR3 loop reads CAIRPGLAGKNTGELFF. The CDR3 nucleotides read TGTGCCATCAGACCGGGACTAGCGGGAAAGAACACCGGGGAGCTGTTTTTT.

The chain combines TRBV4-3 with TRBJ1-2, with D possibly matching TRBD1 (5 bases). The CDR3 is 16 residues long. Trimming took 0 bases from V and 1 from J, leaving 12 bases between them. The germline V gene has CDR1 LGHNA and CDR2 YSLEER. CDR3 DNA sequence: TGCGCCAGCAGCCAAGATGGGGCAGAGAGTAACTATGGCTACACCTTC. It encodes CASSQDGAESNYGYTF.

The V and J genes are TRBV7-8 and TRBJ2-3; perhaps TRBD1 as D (6 bases). The CDR3 has 17 residues. The germline V and J ends were trimmed by 5 bases and 2 bases, with 20 bases remaining between them. Germline V gene sequence: CDR1 SGHVS, CDR2 FQNEAQ. In DNA form, the CDR3 reads TGTGCCAGCAGCCCAAGAGTGGGGGCAGTCCCCACAGATACGCAGTATTTT. It codes for CASSPRVGAVPTDTQYF.

This chain uses TRBV28 with TRBJ2-1; TRBD2 is a possible D gene (8 bases). The CDR3 is 17 residues long. The V end lost 4 bases, the J end lost 9 bases, and 25 bases lay between the germline ends. In germline, CDR1 is MDHEN, CDR2 SYDVKM. The CDR3 bases are TGTGCCAGCAGTTCGACAGGGTTGACTAGCGTTGGGCGTGAGCAGTTCTTC. As protein: CASSSTGLTSVGREQFF.

The CDR3 region has the DNA TGTGCCAGCAGTTTTCCAGGGGGCGCGAGCACTGAAGCTTTCTTT. Protein: CASSFPGGASTEAFF. The chain joins TRBV28 to TRBJ1-1; TRBD1 agrees at 8 bases. The V gene end was trimmed by 3 bases and the J gene end by 4 bases; junction bases not matched to a gene: 7. In germline, CDR1 is MDHEN, CDR2 SYDVKM. The CDR3 contains 15 residues.

The chain recombines TRBV30 with TRBJ1-1, with TRBD1 identical over 7 bases. Germline-derived CDR1 and CDR2 are GTSNPN and SVGIG (reference sequence). J gave up 10 bases and V 1 base, and 9 bases lay outside the gene matches. The CDR3 loop spans 13 amino acids. CDR3 region: CAWSAVGTAGAFF. The CDR3 DNA is TGTGCCTGGAGTGCCGTCGGGACAGCAGGAGCTTTCTTT.

The V gene is TRBV7-3, the J gene TRBJ2-3, with 12 nucleotides matching TRBD2. V shed 4 bases and J 2 bases; nucleotides not matched to a gene: 4. This CDR3 spans 16 amino acids. Germline CDR1 reads SGHTA; CDR2 reads FQGTGA. CDR3 sequence (DNA): TGTGCCAGCAGCTCCGGACTAGCGGGGAACACAGATACGCAGTATTTT. This codes for CASSSGLAGNTDTQYF. Full variable domain (missing parts from reference TRBV7-3 and TRBJ2-3): GAGVSQTPSNKVTEKGKYVELRCDPISGHTALYWYRQSLGQGPEFLIYFQGTGAADDSGLPNDRFFAVRPEGSVSTLKIQRTERGDSAVYLCASSSGLAGNTDTQYFGPGTRLTVL.

The rearrangement uses TRBV14 and TRBJ1-1; tentative D call: TRBD1 (6 bases). Per germline, CDR1 SGHDN and CDR2 FVKESK. Trimming removed 6 bases at V and 5 bases at J, with 16 bases between. This CDR3 contains 14 residues. CDR3 sequence reads: CASRKGVGFTEAFF. The CDR3 DNA sequence: TGTGCCAGCAGGAAGGGGGTAGGGTTTACTGAAGCTTTCTTT.